One and the same sample provided the 21 T cell receptor beta chains below, sequenced in a study of blood T cell repertoires in COVID-19. Here immunoSEQ multiplex PCR was the method, and the copy in TCRdb shows in-frame clones only, minus some. The sample includes over 300,000 clones, approximately 83% seen only once; the top ten take less than 2.5%. The sequenced material came from PBMCs or T cells enriched from blood (not recorded which). Receptor source: a man aged 25 to 40 who had recovered from COVID-19.

The V gene is TRBV4-3, the J gene TRBJ2-2; D might be TRBD2 (5 bases). V lost 3 bases to trimming and J lost 0 bases, with 11 bases between them. The germline gives CDR1 LGHNA, CDR2 YSLEER. The CDR3 loop spans 16 amino acids. CDR3 sequence reads: CASSQRAESNTGELFF. CDR3 coding DNA: TGCGCCAGCAGCCAGAGAGCGGAATCGAACACCGGGGAGCTGTTTTTT.

The rearrangement links TRBV19 to TRBJ2-7; D might be TRBD1 (5 bases). The V gene's germline CDR1 is LNHDA and CDR2 SQIVND (reference sequence). The CDR3 has 14 amino acids. Trimming took 5 bases from V and 5 from J, leaving 16 bases between them. This CDR3 reads CASSEWQGSDEQYF. The CDR3 DNA follows: TGTGCCAGTAGTGAGTGGCAGGGATCCGACGAGCAGTACTTC.

This chain connects TRBV9 to TRBJ1-2; a possible D gene is TRBD1 (5 bases). V was pared by 3 bases and J by 3 bases, with 18 bases between. Per germline, CDR1 SGDLS and CDR2 YYNGEE. This CDR3 comprises 16 residues. CDR3 DNA: TGTGCCAGCAGCGCCCACCCGGGGGTGTCACACTATGGCTACACCTTC. It yields the protein CASSAHPGVSHYGYTF.

The gene calls are TRBV4-2 and TRBJ2-1; D call uncertain. CDR3 length: 13 residues. Trimming pared 1 base from V and 10 bases from J, leaving 11 bases between. Germline loops: CDR1 LGHNA, CDR2 YNFKEQ. DNA of the CDR3: TGTGCCAGCAGCCAAGGTCATAGCTGGGAGCAGTTCTTC. Its translation is CASSQGHSWEQFF.

This chain uses TRBV7-9 with TRBJ2-2; 10 bases are shared with TRBD2. The germline CDR1 and CDR2 sequences are SEHNR and FQNEAQ (reference sequence). The CDR3 consists of 17 residues. V gave up 4 bases and J gave up 3 bases; unmatched junction bases: 8. The CDR3 loop is CASSSSSGGDYTGELFF. CDR3 bases: TGTGCCAGCAGCTCGTCTAGCGGGGGAGATTACACCGGGGAGCTGTTTTTT.

This clone was recorded only once. The chain recombines TRBV7-2 with TRBJ1-2, with unresolved D. The CDR3 runs 16 residues. V was pared by 1 base and J by 4 bases, with 16 bases between. From germline, CDR1 is SGHTA and CDR2 FQGNSA. CDR3 amino acids: CASSLEAPQAIYGYTF. In DNA form, the CDR3 reads TGTGCCAGCAGCTTAGAGGCACCCCAGGCGATCTATGGCTACACCTTC.

This sequence joins TRBV25-1 and TRBJ1-2, with 8 bases identical to TRBD1. Trimming cost V 6 bases and J 6 bases; bases outside gene matches: 6. This CDR3 contains 13 residues. CDR1 is MGHDK, CDR2 SYGVNS, per germline. The CDR3 loop is CASRSDRDDGYTF. In nucleotides, the CDR3 is TGTGCCAGCAGATCGGACAGGGACGATGGCTACACCTTC.

In this sample, this clone turned up once. The chain combines TRBV12-3 or TRBV12-4 with TRBJ1-6, with D unresolved. Trimming shortened V by 4 bases and J by 4 bases, and 5 bases separated the two germline ends. The CDR3 is 13 amino acids. The CDR3 sequence is CASSSRYNSPLHF. CDR3 DNA sequence: TGTGCCAGCAGTTCCAGATATAATTCACCCCTCCACTTT.

V and J are TRBV12-3 or TRBV12-4 and TRBJ1-2, with D hard to call. V shed 3 bases and J shed 2 bases, with 7 bases lying between them. The CDR3 sequence is 13 residues long. The CDR3 loop is CASSFPGNYGYTF. Written as DNA, the CDR3 is TGTGCCAGCAGTTTTCCAGGAAACTATGGCTACACCTTC.

The chain employs TRBV5-5 and TRBJ1-1, with D unresolved. The CDR3 spans 15 residues. Trimming pared 0 bases from V and 1 base from J, leaving 10 bases between. Germline loops: CDR1 SGHKS, CDR2 YYEKEE (reference sequence). The CDR3 reads CASSLDPRQNTEAFF. As DNA, the CDR3 is TGTGCCAGCAGCTTGGACCCCAGACAGAACACTGAAGCTTTCTTT.

This sequence joins TRBV2 and TRBJ1-1; no firm D call. The CDR3 consists of 14 residues. CDR1 SNHLY and CDR2 FYNNEI come from the germline V gene. The V end was cut by 6 bases, the J end by 0 bases, with 11 bases between. The chain's CDR3 is CASSAPGVNTEAFF. The DNA of the CDR3 is TGTGCCAGCAGCGCCCCCGGGGTGAACACTGAAGCTTTCTTT. Variable domain in full (rest from reference TRBV2 and TRBJ1-1): EPEVTQTPSHQVTQMGQEVILRCVPISNHLYFYWYRQILGQKVEFLVSFYNNEISEKSEIFDDQFSVERPDGSNFTLKIRSTKLEDSAMYFCASSAPGVNTEAFFGQGTRLTVV.

The J gene is TRBJ1-2, the V gene TRBV29-1; D unclear. The CDR3 runs to 12 residues. The germline V gene encodes CDR1 SQVTM and CDR2 ANQGSEA. The ends were cut back, 3 bases at V and 2 bases at J, with 7 bases in the middle. The CDR3 spells CSVDTGNYGYTF. The DNA of the CDR3 is TGCAGCGTTGATACCGGGAACTATGGCTACACCTTC.

J is TRBJ2-5 and V is TRBV27; D gene unclear. Between the trimmed V and J ends, which lost 2 bases and 5 bases, there was a span of 6 bases. CDR3 size: 12 residues. Germline CDR1 is MNHEY and CDR2 is SMNVEV (reference sequence). The CDR3 region is CASSLNGETQYF. The CDR3 coding sequence is TGTGCCAGCAGTTTAAACGGGGAGACCCAGTACTTC.

The chain carries TRBV18 and TRBJ2-5; D uncertain. The ends were cut back, 5 bases at V and 1 base at J, with 11 bases in the middle. The germline V gene has CDR1 KGHSH and CDR2 LQKENI. The CDR3 is 14 residues long. The CDR3 bases are TGTGCCAGCTCAGCTAGGAAGAGCCAAGAGACCCAGTACTTC. The encoded protein is CASSARKSQETQYF.

The chain carries TRBV5-1 and TRBJ2-7, with D possibly TRBD1 on 5 matching bases. CDR3 length equals 13 residues. CDR1 SGHRS and CDR2 YFSETQ come from the germline V gene. The V end lost 4 bases, the J end lost 4 bases, and 12 bases lay between the germline ends. CDR3 amino acids: CASSKDRSYEQYF. DNA of the CDR3: TGCGCCAGCAGCAAAGACAGATCATACGAGCAGTACTTC. The whole variable domain, filled in from reference TRBV5-1 and TRBJ2-7, reads KAGVTQTPRYLIKTRGQQVTLSCSPISGHRSVSWYQQTPGQGLQFLFEYFSETQRNKGNFPGRFSGRQFSNSRSEMNVSTLELGDSALYLCASSKDRSYEQYFGPGTRLTVT.

The chain employs TRBV19 and TRBJ1-1; tentative D call: TRBD1 (5 bases). The CDR3 is 13 amino acids. Germline CDR1 reads LNHDA; CDR2 reads SQIVND (reference sequence). Between the trimmed V and J ends, which lost 5 bases and 1 base, there was a span of 8 bases. The CDR3 DNA sequence: TGTGCCAGTAGTGCAGGGTCGAACACTGAAGCTTTCTTT. Translated, it gives CASSAGSNTEAFF.

The sample holds a few counts of this clone. V gene TRBV25-1 combines with J gene TRBJ1-6; 7 bases are shared with TRBD1. The CDR3 consists of 15 residues. Unmatched junction bases numbered 8, after V lost 2 bases and J lost 10 bases. Germline CDR1 is MGHDK and CDR2 is SYGVNS. The CDR3 DNA reads TGTGCCAGCAGTGAAAATACAGGGGAGGTGTCACCCCTCCACTTT. This encodes CASSENTGEVSPLHF.

The J gene is TRBJ2-1, the V gene TRBV15; 9 bases align to TRBD2. The CDR3 is made up of 18 amino acids. CDR1 is LNHNV and CDR2 is YYDKDF in the germline V gene (reference sequence). V dropped 0 bases and J dropped 2; count of bases not matched to a gene: 8. CDR3 sequence reads: CATSRDPRERGAYNEQFF. CDR3 in DNA: TGTGCCACCAGCAGAGATCCTCGGGAGCGGGGGGCCTACAATGAGCAGTTCTTC.

This clone was found a few times. The rearrangement joins TRBV15 to TRBJ2-5, with 9 bases lining up with TRBD2. The CDR3 spans 15 residues. The junction had 3 bases not matched to a gene; V was cut back by 4 bases and J by 0 bases. CDR1 is LNHNV, CDR2 YYDKDF, per germline (reference sequence). DNA for the CDR3: TGTGCCACCAGCACCCGACTAGCGGACCAAGAGACCCAGTACTTC. This encodes CATSTRLADQETQYF.

This chain links TRBV6-2 or TRBV6-3 with TRBJ1-1; a weak D match, TRBD1 (6 bases). This CDR3 contains 13 residues. The ends were cut back, 6 bases at V and 4 bases at J, with 12 bases in the middle. Germline assignment: CDR1 MNHEY and CDR2 SVGEGT. The CDR3 spells CASSRAGATEAFF. The CDR3 nucleotides are TGTGCCAGCAGCAGGGCGGGGGCCACTGAAGCTTTCTTT.

CDR3 DNA: TGTGCCAGCAGTTACCAACAGCCCTATGGCTACACCTTC. Translated: CASSYQQPYGYTF. The V gene is TRBV6-5, the J gene TRBJ1-2; D gene unclear. The CDR3 length is 13 residues. V was pared by 2 bases and J by 4 bases, with 8 bases between. The germline CDR1 and CDR2 sequences are MNHEY and SVGAGI.